The subject of this entry is one T cell receptor beta chain. Its cognate antigen is unknown. The data are from a study of cytomegalovirus exposure and HLA in healthy donors. General study points: Later analysis placed DRB1 highest and HLA-C lowest in TCR association rates, which differed by HLA locus. Earlier analysis looked at TCR beta V segments, and most were productive about 87% or about 30% of the time.

Germline CDR1 is PRHDT and CDR2 is FYEKMQ (reference sequence). CDR3 size: 14 residues. V was trimmed by 3 bases and J by 7 bases, leaving 13 bases between them. The PCR contained 60 Vbeta and 13 Jbeta primers. The data were produced by immunoSEQ multiplex PCR, yet TCRdb's version contains in-frame clones alone and is incomplete. This sample carries 150,000 or so clones, 81% of them seen once, and the ten largest clones take 1.3%. The sequenced sample was PBMCs. The chain employs TRBV13 and TRBJ1-3; D might be TRBD1 (6 bases). The clonotype comes from a man aged 50-60 years in good health and CMV-seropositive. The CDR3 nucleotides read TGTGCCAGCAGCTTGACAGGTTCGATGAACACCATATATTTT. The encoded protein is CASSLTGSMNTIYF.